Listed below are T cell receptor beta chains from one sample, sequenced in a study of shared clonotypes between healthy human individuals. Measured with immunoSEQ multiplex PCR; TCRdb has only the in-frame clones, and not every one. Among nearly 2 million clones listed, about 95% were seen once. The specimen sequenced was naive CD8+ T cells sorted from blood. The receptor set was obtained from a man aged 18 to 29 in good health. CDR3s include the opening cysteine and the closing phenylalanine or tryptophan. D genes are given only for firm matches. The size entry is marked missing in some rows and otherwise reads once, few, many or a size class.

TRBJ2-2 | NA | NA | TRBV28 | TGTGCCAGCAGTTTGGACAGATCGGGATTCAACACCGGGGAGCTGTTTTTT | CASSLDRSGFNTGELFF
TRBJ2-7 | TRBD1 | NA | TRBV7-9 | TGTGCCAGCAGCGACCGGGACAGGCGACCCTACGAGCAGTACTTC | CASSDRDRRPYEQYF
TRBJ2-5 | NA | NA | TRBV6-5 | TGTGCCAGCAGTTATTTTAACGGCCAAGAGACCCAGTACTTC | CASSYFNGQETQYF
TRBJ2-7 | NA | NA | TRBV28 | TGTGCCAGCAGCCCAGTACGGGCCTACGAGCAGTACTTC | CASSPVRAYEQYF
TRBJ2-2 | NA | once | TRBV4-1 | TGCGCCAGCAGCCTCAGACAGGACCTCAACACCGGGGAGCTGTTTTTT | CASSLRQDLNTGELFF
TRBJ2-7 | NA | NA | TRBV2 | TGTGCCAGCAGCGAGGGCCGGACTCTAGAGCAGTACTTC | CASSEGRTLEQYF
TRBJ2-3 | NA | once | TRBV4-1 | TGCGCCAGCAGCCTCCTAGTGGGGGGAAACACAGATACGCAGTATTTT | CASSLLVGGNTDTQYF
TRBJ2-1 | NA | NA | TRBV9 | TGTGCCAGCAGCGCCTACTCAGATGAGCAGTTCTTC | CASSAYSDEQFF
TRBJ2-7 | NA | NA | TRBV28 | TGTGCCAGCAGTTCCATTGATCGGGGCTACGAGCAGTACTTC | CASSSIDRGYEQYF
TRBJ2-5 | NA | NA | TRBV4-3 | TGCGCCAGCAGCCAAGGTGGAGGGGAGACCCAGTACTTC | CASSQGGGETQYF
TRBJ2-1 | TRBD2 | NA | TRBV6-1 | TGTGCCAGCAGTGAACGCGGGGGAGGGCTCGGCCTGTACAATGAGCAGTTCTTC | CASSERGGGLGLYNEQFF
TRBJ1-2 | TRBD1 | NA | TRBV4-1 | TGCGCCAGCAGCCACCCAGGACAGGGTGGCTACACCTTC | CASSHPGQGGYTF
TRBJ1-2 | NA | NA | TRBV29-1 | TGCAGCGTCTTGACAGGAGCTAACTATGGCTACACCTTC | CSVLTGANYGYTF